One and the same sample provided the 21 T cell receptor beta chains below, sequenced in a study of type 1 and type 2 diabetes patients. PCR was run on genomic DNA. A primer set of 30 forward and 13 reverse primers amplified the CDR3. TCRdb recomputed calls from the multiplex PCR reads with MiXCR, one row per CDR3 protein. The profile covers fewer than 350,000 distinct CDR3 sequences, with around 47% appearing a single time and roughly an eighth taken by the ten largest. The sample taken for sequencing was peripheral blood mononuclear cells (PBMCs). Every receptor here comes from a young man with type 2 diabetes.

V gene TRBV28 combines with J gene TRBJ1-5, with D hard to call. V was pared by 4 bases and J by 5 bases, with 18 bases between. The CDR3 extends over 16 amino acids. Looked up from germline, CDR1 is MDHEN and CDR2 is SYDVKM. CDR3 region: CASSSAMVQRDQPQHF. For the CDR3, the DNA is TGTGCCAGCAGTTCCGCCATGGTACAGAGAGATCAGCCCCAGCATTTT. The entire variable domain, with the rest obtained from reference TRBV28 and TRBJ1-5, is as follows: DVKVTQSSRYLVKRTGEKVFLECVQDMDHENMFWYRQDPGLGLRLIYFSYDVKMKEKGDIPEGYSVSREKKERFSLILESASTNQTSMYLCASSSAMVQRDQPQHFGDGTRLSIL.

The chain employs TRBV28 and TRBJ1-6, with D possibly matching TRBD1 (6 bases). CDR1 and CDR2 (germline): MDHEN, SYDVKM. The CDR3 spans 14 residues. V lost 6 bases and J 7 bases, leaving 13 bases between the germline ends. The CDR3 reads CASSPGAGNSPLHF. The CDR3 coding sequence is TGTGCCAGCAGCCCGGGGGCTGGAAATTCACCCCTCCACTTT.

The rearrangement joins TRBV20-1 to TRBJ1-2, with D tentatively TRBD1 (5 bases). The CDR3 loop spans 13 amino acids. The germline V and J ends were trimmed by 3 bases and 3 bases, with 11 bases remaining between them. CDR1 is DFQATT, CDR2 SNEGSKA, per germline (reference sequence). CDR3 sequence (DNA): TGCAGTGCTAGGATCCAGGGTCACTATGGCTACACCTTC. Translating gives CSARIQGHYGYTF.

The V and J genes are TRBV20-1 and TRBJ2-5; 8 bases are a match to TRBD2. CDR3 length: 13 residues. V lost 7 bases, J lost 3 bases, and 7 bases stayed unmatched. Germline V CDR1 and CDR2: DFQATT, SNEGSKA (reference sequence). CDR3 protein: CSVARGGEETQYF. The CDR3 DNA sequence: TGCAGTGTAGCTCGGGGGGGGGAAGAGACCCAGTACTTC.

The chain recombines TRBV19 with TRBJ1-4; D unclear. V lost 3 bases and J 5 bases, leaving 7 bases between the germline ends. CDR3 length: 13 amino acids. Germline V gives CDR1 LNHDA, CDR2 SQIVND (reference sequence). CDR3 bases: TGTGCCAGTAGTATCCGGGAAAATGAAAAACTGTTTTTT. Residues: CASSIRENEKLFF.

The chain has TRBV12-5 and TRBJ1-2; 7 bases agree with TRBD1. V lost 7 bases and J lost 4; bases outside the gene matches: 12. This CDR3 spans 15 amino acids. Germline loops: CDR1 LGHNT, CDR2 FRNRAP. DNA of the CDR3: TGTGCTAGTGCCCCGTCCGGGACAGCTAGCTATGGCTACACCTTC. It is translated as CASAPSGTASYGYTF.

This clonotype was observed a few times. Here the CDR3 reads CASSPRDRGTEAFF. In DNA form, the CDR3 reads TGCGCCAGCAGCCCCCGGGACAGGGGCACTGAAGCTTTCTTT. The V and J genes are TRBV5-1 and TRBJ1-1; 10 nucleotides agree with TRBD1. There are 14 residues in the CDR3. Germline CDR1 SGHRS, CDR2 YFSETQ. The ends lost 4 bases at V and 4 bases at J; junction bases unmatched: 4. Filled out from reference TRBV5-1 and TRBJ1-1, the complete variable domain reads KAGVTQTPRYLIKTRGQQVTLSCSPISGHRSVSWYQQTPGQGLQFLFEYFSETQRNKGNFPGRFSGRQFSNSRSEMNVSTLELGDSALYLCASSPRDRGTEAFFGQGTRLTVV.

J is TRBJ2-7 and V is TRBV7-2; TRBD1 or TRBD2 may be the D gene (5 bases each). Germline V gene lookup returns CDR1 SGHTA and CDR2 FQGNSA. V lost 0 bases, J lost 4 bases, and 10 bases lay in between. The CDR3 length is 14 residues. CDR3: CASSLAGVGYEQYF. CDR3 in DNA: TGTGCCAGCAGCTTAGCGGGGGTTGGGTACGAGCAGTACTTC.

The chain combines TRBV2 with TRBJ1-5; D is unresolved. The V gene's germline CDR1 is SNHLY and CDR2 FYNNEI. Trimming took 4 bases from V and 7 from J, leaving 11 bases between them. The CDR3 loop spans 13 amino acids. The CDR3: CASSGGMWQPQHF. The CDR3 nucleotides read TGTGCCAGCAGTGGAGGTATGTGGCAGCCCCAGCATTTT.

This chain joins TRBV11-2 and TRBJ2-3, with 11 positions matching TRBD2. V trimming: 5 bases; J trimming: 0 bases; junction bases outside the gene matches: 10. The germline V gene has CDR1 SGHAT and CDR2 FQNNGV. The CDR3 loop spans 18 amino acids. The CDR3 region has the DNA TGTGCCAGCAGCACCGGACTAGCGGGTGTGTCTAGCACAGATACGCAGTATTTT. Its protein product is CASSTGLAGVSSTDTQYF.

This clonotype has just a few counts. The chain couples TRBV5-1 to TRBJ2-7; D is unresolved. The V and J ends lost 0 bases and 0 bases respectively, with 16 bases between them. The germline V gene encodes CDR1 SGHRS and CDR2 YFSETQ. This CDR3 has 17 residues. CDR3 amino acids: CASSLGDLRTHSYEQYF. CDR3 in DNA: TGCGCCAGCAGCTTGGGGGATCTACGCACCCACTCCTACGAGCAGTACTTC.

This chain joins TRBV7-2 and TRBJ2-7; perhaps TRBD1 as D (5 bases). V was pared by 1 base and J by 6 bases, with 16 bases between. CDR1 is SGHTA, CDR2 FQGNSA, per germline. The CDR3 has 15 amino acids. The CDR3 DNA reads as TGTGCCAGCAGCTTAGGTTTTTTTTCAGGGATCGAGCAGTACTTC. It encodes CASSLGFFSGIEQYF.

The V call is TRBV6-5, the J call TRBJ2-5; no firm D call. Trimming cost V 0 bases and J 4 bases, with 12 bases left between them. The CDR3 length is 15 residues. Germline V gene data show CDR1 as MNHEY and CDR2 as SVGAGI. Written as DNA, the CDR3 is TGTGCCAGCAGTTACTCCTGGATGTCGGGAGAGACCCAGTACTTC. Protein product: CASSYSWMSGETQYF.

This clonotype has more than one count but fewer than ten. The V gene is TRBV2, the J gene TRBJ2-2; no clear D gene. CDR1 is SNHLY, CDR2 FYNNEI, per germline. V shed 4 bases and J shed 6 bases, with 9 bases lying between them. The length of the CDR3 is 13 residues. This CDR3 is CASSVLGSGELFF. In nucleotides, the CDR3 is TGTGCCAGCAGTGTCCTGGGATCCGGGGAGCTGTTTTTT.

V is TRBV5-1 and J is TRBJ2-5; D unresolved. The CDR3 extends over 15 amino acids. Per germline, CDR1 SGHRS and CDR2 YFSETQ. V was pared by 4 bases and J by 3 bases, with 16 bases between. This chain's CDR3 is CASSSRPGGEETQYF. DNA for the CDR3: TGCGCCAGCAGCAGCCGTCCGGGCGGCGAAGAGACCCAGTACTTC.

This chain connects TRBV13 to TRBJ2-2; 9 bases match TRBD2. Germline V gene lookup returns CDR1 PRHDT and CDR2 FYEKMQ (reference sequence). With V trimmed by 5 bases and J by 1 base, 5 bases remained unmatched. CDR3 size: 16 residues. DNA of the CDR3: TGTGCCAGCAGCATTGGACTAGCGATGAACACCGGGGAGCTGTTTTTT. It specifies CASSIGLAMNTGELFF. Full variable domain (missing parts from reference TRBV13 and TRBJ2-2): AAGVIQSPRHLIKEKRETATLKCYPIPRHDTVYWYQQGPGQDPQFLISFYEKMQSDKGSIPDRFSAQQFSDYHSELNMSSLELGDSALYFCASSIGLAMNTGELFFGEGSRLTVL.

This clonotype appeared a few times. The gene calls are TRBV6-2 or TRBV6-3 and TRBJ2-3, with D perhaps TRBD2 (5 bases). The CDR3 loop spans 13 amino acids. Trimming pared 5 bases from V and 5 bases from J, leaving 11 bases between. Per the germline V gene, CDR1 is MNHEY and CDR2 is SVGEGT. In nucleotides, the CDR3 is TGTGCCAGCAGTGCTGGACTTTTAGATACGCAGTATTTT. Its translation is CASSAGLLDTQYF.

The chain is built from TRBV25-1 and TRBJ1-5; D ambiguous. This CDR3 has 14 residues. V was clipped by 5 bases and J by 5 bases, with 13 bases between them. Germline CDR1 is MGHDK and CDR2 is SYGVNS. The CDR3 DNA follows: TGTGCCAGCAGTCCGTCCGATGGGCATCAGCCCCAGCATTTT. Its translation is CASSPSDGHQPQHF.

Only a few counts were recorded for this clonotype. The rearrangement joins TRBV19 to TRBJ1-2, with D possibly being TRBD1 (5 bases). Between the trimmed V and J ends, which lost 10 bases and 2 bases, there was a span of 17 bases. CDR3 length: 14 residues. Germline CDR1 is LNHDA and CDR2 is SQIVND (reference sequence). The CDR3 sequence is CATPPRGVNYGYTF. CDR3 in DNA: TGTGCCACCCCGCCCCGGGGGGTCAACTATGGCTACACCTTC.

This clonotype was seen at least ten times. The chain uses TRBV2 and TRBJ1-4, with TRBD1 matching over 8 bases. Looked up from germline, CDR1 is SNHLY and CDR2 is FYNNEI. This CDR3 region has 13 residues. V lost 7 bases to trimming and J lost 7 bases; unmatched junction nucleotides: 5. The CDR3 DNA sequence: TGTGCCAGCAATCGGCAGGGGGCTGAAAAACTGTTTTTT. Translated, it gives CASNRQGAEKLFF. Using reference TRBV2 and TRBJ1-4 for the parts outside the CDR3, the full variable domain is EPEVTQTPSHQVTQMGQEVILRCVPISNHLYFYWYRQILGQKVEFLVSFYNNEISEKSEIFDDQFSVERPDGSNFTLKIRSTKLEDSAMYFCASNRQGAEKLFFGSGTQLSVL.

CDR3 DNA sequence: TGTGCCACCAGCAGCAGGGGAGGGCCGAGGGAGCAGTACTTC. Protein sequence: CATSSRGGPREQYF. J is TRBJ2-5 and V is TRBV15; possible D gene TRBD2, 7 bases. Trimming pared 3 bases from V and 11 bases from J, leaving 19 bases between. Germline CDR1 is LNHNV and CDR2 is YYDKDF (reference sequence). This CDR3 comprises 14 residues.